These 32 T cell receptor beta chains were sequenced from one sample in a study of shared clonotypes between healthy human individuals. Using immunoSEQ multiplex PCR, the repertoire was profiled, and TCRdb retains in-frame clones only, with some absent. The data show roughly 2,000,000 clones, with about 94% seen just once and roughly 1% held by the top ten. Naive CD8 cells lacked CD45RO, underwent positive selection for CCR7 and left out terminally differentiated effector memory CD45RA+ cells. Specimen: naive CD8+ T cells sorted from blood. These receptor sequences come from a man between 18 and 29 years old in good health.

About this clone itself: Other DNA sequences within the sample encode an identical CDR3. The chain employs TRBV4-3 and TRBJ2-3; a weak D match, TRBD2 (5 bases). Trimming cost V 0 bases and J 3 bases, with 13 bases left between them. Germline assignment: CDR1 LGHNA and CDR2 YSLEER. The CDR3 is 16 residues long. The CDR3, as DNA: TGCGCCAGCAGCCAAGATACGGGATTATCTACAGATACGCAGTATTTT. It is translated as CASSQDTGLSTDTQYF.

This sequence joins TRBV10-3 and TRBJ2-3; no reliable D call. The CDR3 is made up of 15 amino acids. Trimming left V 7 bases short and J 4 bases short, with 18 bases between. CDR1 and CDR2 from the germline V gene are ENHRY and SYGVKD. CDR3 sequence (DNA): TGTGCCATCACGAACCCCGAAGTAGCCTCAGATACGCAGTATTTT. Translating it yields CAITNPEVASDTQYF.

This chain uses TRBV28 with TRBJ2-7, with D possibly matching TRBD1 (6 bases). V lost 3 bases and J 4 bases, leaving 13 bases between the germline ends. Germline values: CDR1 MDHEN, CDR2 SYDVKM. The CDR3 contains 14 residues. CDR3 nucleotide sequence: TGTGCCAGCAGTTTCCGACAGGTCCTATACGAGCAGTACTTC. Protein: CASSFRQVLYEQYF. The variable domain in full, completed from reference TRBV28 and TRBJ2-7, reads DVKVTQSSRYLVKRTGEKVFLECVQDMDHENMFWYRQDPGLGLRLIYFSYDVKMKEKGDIPEGYSVSREKKERFSLILESASTNQTSMYLCASSFRQVLYEQYFGPGTRLTVT.

The CDR3 sequence is CASSLLAAGSFYEQYF. The DNA for the CDR3 is TGTGCCAGCAGTTTATTGGCGGCGGGGTCCTTCTACGAGCAGTACTTC. The genes are TRBV27 and TRBJ2-7; a weak D match, TRBD2 (6 bases). The CDR3 spans 16 residues. The germline V gene encodes CDR1 MNHEY and CDR2 SMNVEV (reference sequence). V dropped 1 base and J dropped 3 bases, with 16 bases sitting between them.

The chain recombines TRBV30 with TRBJ2-7; D is ambiguous. CDR1 is GTSNPN, CDR2 SVGIG, per germline (reference sequence). The V end lost 4 bases, the J end lost 2 bases, and 15 bases lay between the germline ends. The CDR3 spans 14 residues. CDR3 in amino acids: CAWTARFLTYEQYF. The CDR3 DNA sequence: TGTGCCTGGACTGCGAGATTCCTTACCTACGAGCAGTACTTC.

The rearrangement joins TRBV4-3 to TRBJ2-7, with no clear D. The ends were cut back, 4 bases at V and 3 bases at J, with 16 bases in the middle. The CDR3 totals 15 residues. Germline CDR1 is LGHNA and CDR2 is YSLEER. Here the CDR3 reads CASSPTMATNYEQYF. In nucleotides, the CDR3 is TGCGCCAGCAGCCCAACTATGGCGACGAACTACGAGCAGTACTTC.

The CDR3 bases are TGCGCCAGCAGCACACTAGCGGAAAGCACAGATACGCAGTATTTT. Its translation: CASSTLAESTDTQYF. The chain is built from TRBV4-3 and TRBJ2-3; 8 nucleotides match TRBD2. Germline assignment: CDR1 LGHNA and CDR2 YSLEER. CDR3 length equals 15 residues. V trimming: 5 bases; J trimming: 0 bases; junction bases outside the gene matches: 4.

The CDR3 sequence is CASSQLQDGIATYEQYF. CDR3 DNA: TGCGCCAGCAGCCAACTACAGGACGGAATTGCAACCTACGAGCAGTACTTC. This chain joins TRBV4-1 and TRBJ2-7; the D gene is possibly TRBD1 (5 bases). Germline V CDR1 and CDR2: MGHRA, YSYEKL. CDR3 size: 17 residues. V lost 2 bases and J lost 2, with 19 bases in between.

This clone was recorded once. At the DNA level, this CDR3 is encoded by other sequences in the same sample as well. V is TRBV6-5 and J is TRBJ2-7; D perhaps matches TRBD1 (5 bases). The germline V gene has CDR1 MNHEY and CDR2 SVGAGI. CDR3 length: 13 residues. V dropped 2 bases and J dropped 5 bases, with 10 bases sitting between them. The CDR3 DNA sequence: TGTGCCAGCAGTTACGGTCAGGGCGACGAGCAGTACTTC. Amino acids: CASSYGQGDEQYF.

V gene TRBV4-3 combines with J gene TRBJ2-5; maybe TRBD1 (5 bases). Germline values: CDR1 LGHNA, CDR2 YSLEER. CDR3 size: 17 residues. Trimming took off 0 bases at V and 0 bases at J, with 14 bases between the two ends. The CDR3 sequence is CASSQEGTGPYQETQYF. CDR3 nucleotide sequence: TGCGCCAGCAGCCAAGAGGGAACAGGACCGTACCAAGAGACCCAGTACTTC.

V gene TRBV4-1 combines with J gene TRBJ2-1; TRBD1 or TRBD2 may be the D gene (5 bases each). The CDR3 consists of 16 residues. Germline V gene sequence: CDR1 MGHRA, CDR2 YSYEKL. V lost 1 base to trimming and J lost 0 bases, with 10 bases between them. CDR3 sequence reads: CASSQAGTGSYNEQFF. The CDR3 DNA is TGCGCCAGCAGCCAAGCCGGGACGGGCTCCTACAATGAGCAGTTCTTC.

CDR3 bases: TGCGCCAGCAGCCACGGACCCCTAGCGGGAGACTACGAGCAGTACTTC. Protein: CASSHGPLAGDYEQYF. This chain uses TRBV4-1 with TRBJ2-7; 10 bases match TRBD2. The CDR3 totals 16 residues. The germline CDR1 and CDR2 sequences are MGHRA and YSYEKL. V lost 3 bases, J lost 3 bases, and 8 bases stayed unmatched.

This chain links TRBV19 with TRBJ2-7; possible D gene TRBD2, 6 bases. The CDR3 extends over 14 amino acids. Trimming left V 5 bases short and J 0 bases short, with 11 bases between. CDR1 LNHDA and CDR2 SQIVND come from the germline V gene (reference sequence). The CDR3 sequence is CASSPGSPSYEQYF. The DNA for the CDR3 is TGTGCCAGTAGTCCCGGGAGCCCCTCCTACGAGCAGTACTTC.

For the CDR3, the DNA is TGTGCCAGCAGCTTGGTGATGGACGGTTACTCTGGGGCCAACGTCCTGACTTTC. Protein product: CASSLVMDGYSGANVLTF. The chain recombines TRBV5-4 with TRBJ2-6; D gene uncertain. V was pared by 0 bases and J by 0 bases, with 13 bases between. In germline, CDR1 is SGHNT, CDR2 YYREEE (reference sequence). The CDR3 covers 18 residues. The full variable domain, in which reference TRBV5-4 and TRBJ2-6 provide the parts outside the CDR3, is ETGVTQSPTHLIKTRGQQVTLRCSSQSGHNTVSWYQQALGQGPQFIFQYYREEENGRGNFPPRFSGLQFPNYSSELNVNALELDDSALYLCASSLVMDGYSGANVLTFGAGSRLTVL.

The chain employs TRBV4-3 and TRBJ2-2; 10 bases match TRBD2. Germline CDR1 reads LGHNA; CDR2 reads YSLEER. The junction had 3 bases not matched to a gene; V was cut back by 3 bases and J by 5 bases. The CDR3 length is 15 residues. The CDR3 loop reads CASSHSSGSTGELFF. The CDR3, as DNA: TGCGCCAGCAGCCATTCTAGCGGGAGTACCGGGGAGCTGTTTTTT.

This chain connects TRBV5-8 to TRBJ2-7, with TRBD2 matching 11 bases. In germline, CDR1 is SGHTS, CDR2 YDEGEE. This CDR3 has 15 amino acids. J was trimmed by 1 base and V by 4 bases; bases with no gene match: 4. CDR3: CASSPTSGISYEQYF. CDR3 in DNA: TGTGCCAGCAGCCCGACTAGCGGGATATCCTACGAGCAGTACTTC.

The genes are TRBV14 and TRBJ2-1; 9 bases agree with TRBD2. Germline loops: CDR1 SGHDN, CDR2 FVKESK. This CDR3 spans 18 amino acids. Trimming cost V 0 bases and J 8 bases; bases outside gene matches: 14. CDR3 coding DNA: TGTGCCAGCAGCCAAGATCGAGTGGGTCTAGCGGGATATGATGAGCAGTTCTTC. The encoded protein is CASSQDRVGLAGYDEQFF.

This clone was seen just once. J is TRBJ2-3 and V is TRBV5-4, with D perhaps matching TRBD2 (5 bases). Germline V gene data show CDR1 as SGHNT and CDR2 as YYREEE (reference sequence). The CDR3 sequence is 14 residues long. V was clipped by 3 bases and J by 2 bases, with 10 bases between them. The DNA of the CDR3 is TGTGCCAGCAGCTCTGAGCGGTACACAGATACGCAGTATTTT. Its protein product is CASSSERYTDTQYF.

For the CDR3, the DNA is TGTGCCAGCAGCCCCTGGTCAGGGGGTACAGATACGCAGTATTTT. It yields the protein CASSPWSGGTDTQYF. The chain uses TRBV14 and TRBJ2-3; TRBD1 matches at 7 bases. The CDR3 is made up of 15 amino acids. V trimming: 4 bases; J trimming: 3 bases; junction bases outside the gene matches: 7. CDR1 and CDR2 from the germline V gene are SGHDN and FVKESK.

In nucleotides, the CDR3 is TGCAGCGTTGAAGACCCCTCGGGGGCAGGGGCCCATGAGCAGTTCTTC. Its protein is CSVEDPSGAGAHEQFF. The chain joins TRBV29-1 to TRBJ2-1; D is possibly TRBD1 or TRBD2 (6 bases each). In germline, CDR1 is SQVTM, CDR2 ANQGSEA. This CDR3 has 16 amino acids. Between the trimmed V and J ends, which lost 0 bases and 8 bases, there was a span of 20 bases.

This sequence joins TRBV5-4 and TRBJ2-5; 8 bases fit TRBD1. V shed 2 bases, J shed 4 bases, and the junction held 7 bases outside the gene matches. CDR3 size: 15 residues. Germline V gene data show CDR1 as SGHNT and CDR2 as YYREEE (reference sequence). The CDR3 is CASSLRSGGVETQYF. The CDR3 DNA follows: TGTGCCAGCAGCTTAAGGTCAGGGGGCGTAGAGACCCAGTACTTC.

Remarks on this clone: The identical CDR3 is also encoded by other nucleotide sequences in the sample. V is TRBV6-5 and J is TRBJ1-1; D may be TRBD1 (5 bases). Germline CDR1 and CDR2: MNHEY and SVGAGI. This CDR3 has 13 residues. The V end was cut by 0 bases, the J end by 5 bases, with 7 bases between. CDR3 amino acids: CASSYSGGTEAFF. The DNA for the CDR3 is TGTGCCAGCAGTTACTCTGGGGGGACTGAAGCTTTCTTT.

The chain is built from TRBV5-4 and TRBJ2-7, with D possibly matching TRBD1 (6 bases). Germline-derived CDR1 and CDR2 are SGHNT and YYREEE (reference sequence). The CDR3 is 13 amino acids. Trimming removed 3 bases from V and 6 bases from J, with 13 bases in between. CDR3 in DNA: TGTGCCAGCAGCTACAGGGAGTCTCTCGAGCAGTACTTC. Protein product: CASSYRESLEQYF.

The rearrangement links TRBV16 to TRBJ2-1; D gene ambiguous. The CDR3 is 16 residues long. In germline, CDR1 is KGHSY, CDR2 FQNENV. V lost 1 base and J lost 0, with 10 bases in between. The CDR3 coding sequence is TGTGCCAGCAGCCAATTGGAGACAAACTCCTACAATGAGCAGTTCTTC. This codes for CASSQLETNSYNEQFF. Filled out from reference TRBV16 and TRBJ2-1, the complete variable domain reads GEEVAQTPKHLVRGEGQKAKLYCAPIKGHSYVFWYQQVLKNEFKFLISFQNENVFDETGMPKERFSAKCLPNSPCSLEIQATKLEDSAVYFCASSQLETNSYNEQFFGPGTRLTVL.

This clone has just one count. The chain employs TRBV4-1 and TRBJ2-5, with TRBD2 identical over 8 bases. The J segment lost 4 bases and the V segment lost 3 bases, leaving 4 bases of the junction unmatched. The CDR3 consists of 14 residues. Germline V gives CDR1 MGHRA, CDR2 YSYEKL. The CDR3 sequence is CASSQQRGSETQYF. The CDR3 DNA reads TGCGCCAGCAGCCAGCAGCGGGGGTCAGAGACCCAGTACTTC.

The chain couples TRBV27 to TRBJ2-3; TRBD2 agrees at 9 bases. The CDR3 has 17 amino acids. The germline V gene encodes CDR1 MNHEY and CDR2 SMNVEV (reference sequence). After removal of 3 bases from V and 6 bases from J, the junction contained 13 bases not matched to a gene. As DNA, the CDR3 is TGTGCCAGCAGTTTGCTGGCGGCGGGGGGGCCGAGGGATACGCAGTATTTT. Protein product: CASSLLAAGGPRDTQYF.

This clone showed up just once. The chain recombines TRBV2 with TRBJ2-7; the D gene is possibly TRBD1 (6 bases). The ends were cut back, 6 bases at V and 0 bases at J, with 18 bases in the middle. Germline CDR1 and CDR2: SNHLY and FYNNEI. The CDR3 totals 16 residues. Here the CDR3 reads CASRGDRDTHSYEQYF. CDR3 nucleotides: TGTGCCAGCAGGGGAGACCGGGACACGCACTCCTACGAGCAGTACTTC.

The CDR3 protein is CASSRDRHYEQYF. The CDR3 DNA follows: TGTGCCAGCAGCCGGGACAGGCACTACGAGCAGTACTTC. The chain recombines TRBV11-2 with TRBJ2-7; TRBD1 aligns across 8 bases. This CDR3 has 13 amino acids. V lost 5 bases and J lost 3; bases outside the gene matches: 3. Germline V CDR1 and CDR2: SGHAT, FQNNGV.

A word on this clone: At one end, the junction sequence differs from germline, possibly due to a read error. The rearrangement joins TRBV6-6 to TRBJ2-3; D unclear. Germline V lookup: CDR1 MNHNY, CDR2 SVGAGI (reference sequence). This CDR3 is built from 16 residues. CDR3 bases: TGTGCCAGCAGTTACTCGACGCTGCAAAGCACAGATACGCAATATTTT. Amino acids: CASSYSTLQSTDTQYF.

The chain uses TRBV5-1 and TRBJ1-1; possible D gene TRBD1, 5 bases. V lost 1 base to trimming and J lost 4 bases, with 11 bases between them. The CDR3 totals 14 residues. The V gene's germline CDR1 is SGHRS and CDR2 YFSETQ. In DNA, the CDR3 is TGCGCCAGCAGCTTGTGGTCGGGGACCACTGAAGCTTTCTTT. This encodes CASSLWSGTTEAFF.

As regards this clone: This specimen includes other DNA sequences encoding the same CDR3. This sequence joins TRBV2 and TRBJ2-3; no clear D. This CDR3 spans 13 amino acids. The V gene lost 6 bases and the J gene lost 0 bases, with 7 bases spanning the gap. Looked up from germline, CDR1 is SNHLY and CDR2 is FYNNEI. The CDR3 loop reads CASRTGSTDTQYF. For the CDR3, the DNA is TGTGCCAGCAGAACTGGTAGCACAGATACGCAGTATTTT.

This CDR3 reads CASSQGGRGSGANVLTF. CDR3 nucleotides: TGCGCCAGCAGCCAAGGTGGGCGGGGATCTGGGGCCAACGTCCTGACTTTC. V is TRBV4-1 and J is TRBJ2-6; the D gene is possibly TRBD2 (6 bases). The CDR3 has 17 residues. V dropped 1 base and J dropped 1 base, with 11 bases sitting between them. Germline assignment: CDR1 MGHRA and CDR2 YSYEKL.